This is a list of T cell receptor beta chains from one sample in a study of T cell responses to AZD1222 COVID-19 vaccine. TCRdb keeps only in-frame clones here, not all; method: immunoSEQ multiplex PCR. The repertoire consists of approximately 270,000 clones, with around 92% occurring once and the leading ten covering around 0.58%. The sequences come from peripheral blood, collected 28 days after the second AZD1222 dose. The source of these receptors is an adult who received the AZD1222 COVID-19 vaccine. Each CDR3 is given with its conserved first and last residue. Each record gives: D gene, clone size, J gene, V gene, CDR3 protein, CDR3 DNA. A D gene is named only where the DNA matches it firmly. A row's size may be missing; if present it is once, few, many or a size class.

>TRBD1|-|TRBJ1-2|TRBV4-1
CASSLPGQGLEYGYTF
TGCGCCAGCAGCCTCCCGGGACAGGGTCTAGAATATGGCTACACCTTC
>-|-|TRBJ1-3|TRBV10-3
CAISESSGTGNTIYF
TGTGCCATCAGTGAGTCGAGCGGGACTGGAAACACCATATATTTT
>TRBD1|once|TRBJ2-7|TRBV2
CASGRTGNEQYF
TGTGCCAGCGGGCGGACAGGGAATGAGCAGTACTTC
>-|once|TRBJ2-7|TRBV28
CASSLQGIPYEQYF
TGTGCCAGCAGTTTACAGGGAATACCCTACGAGCAGTACTTC
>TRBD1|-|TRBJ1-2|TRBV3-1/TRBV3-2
CASSPAGTGVGYTF
TGTGCCAGCAGCCCAGCCGGGACAGGGGTCGGCTACACCTTC
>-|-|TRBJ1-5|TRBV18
CASSLQGSDQPQHF
TGTGCCAGCTCACTTCAGGGTTCCGATCAGCCCCAGCATTTT
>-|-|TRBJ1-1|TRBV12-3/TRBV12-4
CASSHGRNTEAFF
TGTGCCAGCAGTCACGGCCGTAACACTGAAGCTTTCTTT
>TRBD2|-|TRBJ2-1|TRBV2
CASRASGYNEQFF
TGTGCCAGCAGGGCTAGCGGCTACAATGAGCAGTTCTTC
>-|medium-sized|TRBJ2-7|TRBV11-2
CASSLGTAYEQYF
TGTGCCAGCAGCTTAGGGACAGCCTACGAGCAGTACTTC
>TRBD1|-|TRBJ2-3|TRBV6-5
CASSYTTGQDTQYF
TGTGCCAGCAGTTACACGACAGGGCAAGATACGCAGTATTTT
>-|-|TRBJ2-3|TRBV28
CASSSRLASRYF
TGTGCCAGCAGTTCAAGACTCGCCAGCCGGTATTTT
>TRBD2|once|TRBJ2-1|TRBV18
CASSPLSVAGVDYEQFF
TGTGCCAGCTCACCACTCTCTGTTGCGGGAGTGGACTATGAGCAGTTCTTC
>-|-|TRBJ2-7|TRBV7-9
CASSFIGGASSYEQYF
TGTGCCAGCAGCTTCATCGGCGGGGCAAGCTCCTACGAGCAGTACTTC
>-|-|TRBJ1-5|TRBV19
CASKGGNQPQHF
TGTGCCAGCAAGGGTGGCAATCAGCCCCAGCATTTT
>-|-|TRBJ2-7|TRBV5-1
CASSLARYEQYF
TGCGCCAGCAGCTTGGCGAGGTACGAGCAGTACTTC
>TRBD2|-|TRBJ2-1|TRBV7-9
CASSYTGTSGRAYNEQFF
TGTGCCAGCAGCTATACCGGGACTAGCGGGAGGGCCTACAATGAGCAGTTCTTC
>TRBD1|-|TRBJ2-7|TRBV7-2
CASRPARQGTYEQYF
TGTGCCAGCAGGCCGGCAAGACAGGGAACCTACGAGCAGTACTTC
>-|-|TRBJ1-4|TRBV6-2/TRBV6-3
CASSSRGPGNEKLFF
TGTGCCAGCAGTTCCCGGGGGCCGGGGAATGAAAAACTGTTTTTT
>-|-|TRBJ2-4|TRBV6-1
CASSEGQQNIQYF
TGTGCCAGCAGTGAAGGACAGCAGAACATTCAGTACTTC
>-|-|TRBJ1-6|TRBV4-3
CASSQAGWTYNSPLHF
TGCGCCAGCAGCCAAGCAGGGTGGACCTATAATTCACCCCTCCACTTT
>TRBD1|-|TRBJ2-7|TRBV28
CASSRTGRQDLSYEQYF
TGTGCCAGCAGCCGGACAGGAAGACAGGACCTCTCCTACGAGCAGTACTTC